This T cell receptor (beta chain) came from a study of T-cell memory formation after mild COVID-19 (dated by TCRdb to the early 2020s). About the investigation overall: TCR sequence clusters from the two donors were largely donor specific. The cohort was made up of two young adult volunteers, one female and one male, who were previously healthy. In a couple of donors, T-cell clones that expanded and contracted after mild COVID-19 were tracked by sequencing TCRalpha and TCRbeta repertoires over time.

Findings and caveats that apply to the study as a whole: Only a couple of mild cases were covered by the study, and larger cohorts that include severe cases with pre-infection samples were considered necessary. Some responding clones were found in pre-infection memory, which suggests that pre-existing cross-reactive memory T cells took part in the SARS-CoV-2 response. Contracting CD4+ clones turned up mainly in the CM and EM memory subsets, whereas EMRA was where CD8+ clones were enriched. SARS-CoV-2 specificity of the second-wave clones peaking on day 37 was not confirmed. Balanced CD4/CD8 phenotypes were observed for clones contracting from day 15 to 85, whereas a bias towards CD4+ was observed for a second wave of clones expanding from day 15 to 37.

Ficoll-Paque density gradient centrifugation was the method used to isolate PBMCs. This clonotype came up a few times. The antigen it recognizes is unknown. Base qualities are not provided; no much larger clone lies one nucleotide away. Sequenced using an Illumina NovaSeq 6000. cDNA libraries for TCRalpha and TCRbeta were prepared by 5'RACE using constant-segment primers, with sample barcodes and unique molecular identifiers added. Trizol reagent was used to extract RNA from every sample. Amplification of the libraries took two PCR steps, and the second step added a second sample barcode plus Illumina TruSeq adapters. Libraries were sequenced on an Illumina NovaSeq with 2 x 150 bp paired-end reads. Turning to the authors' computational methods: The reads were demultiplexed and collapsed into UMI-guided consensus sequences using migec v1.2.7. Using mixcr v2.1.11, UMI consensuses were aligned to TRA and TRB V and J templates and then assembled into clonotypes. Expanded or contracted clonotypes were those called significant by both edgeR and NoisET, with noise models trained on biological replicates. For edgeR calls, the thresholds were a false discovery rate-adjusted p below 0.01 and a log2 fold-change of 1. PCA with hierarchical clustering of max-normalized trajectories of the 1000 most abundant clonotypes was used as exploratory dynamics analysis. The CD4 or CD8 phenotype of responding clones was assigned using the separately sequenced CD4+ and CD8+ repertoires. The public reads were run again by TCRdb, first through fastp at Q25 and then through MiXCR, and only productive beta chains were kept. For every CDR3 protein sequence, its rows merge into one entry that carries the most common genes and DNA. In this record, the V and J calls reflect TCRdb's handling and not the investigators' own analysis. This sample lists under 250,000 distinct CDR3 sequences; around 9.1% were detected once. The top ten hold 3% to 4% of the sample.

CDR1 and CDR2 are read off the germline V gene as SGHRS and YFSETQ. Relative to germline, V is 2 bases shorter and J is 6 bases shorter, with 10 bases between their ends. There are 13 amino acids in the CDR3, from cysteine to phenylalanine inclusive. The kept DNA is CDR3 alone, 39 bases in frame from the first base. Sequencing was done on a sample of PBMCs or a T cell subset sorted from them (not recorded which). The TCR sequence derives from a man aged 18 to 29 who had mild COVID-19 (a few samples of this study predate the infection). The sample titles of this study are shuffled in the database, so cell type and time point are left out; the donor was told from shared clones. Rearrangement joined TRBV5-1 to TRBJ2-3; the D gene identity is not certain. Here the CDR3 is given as CASSLTIRDTQYF. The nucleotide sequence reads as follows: TGCGCCAGCAGCTTAACCATTCGGGATACGCAGTATTTT. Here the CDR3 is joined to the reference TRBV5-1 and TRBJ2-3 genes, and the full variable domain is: KAGVTQTPRYLIKTRGQQVTLSCSPISGHRSVSWYQQTPGQGLQFLFEYFSETQRNKGNFPGRFSGRQFSNSRSEMNVSTLELGDSALYLCASSLTIRDTQYFGPGTRLTVL.